The 22 T cell receptor beta chains below were found in one sample sequenced in a study of blood T cell repertoires in COVID-19. Sequencing used immunoSEQ multiplex PCR; TCRdb keeps in-frame clones, though not all of them. The profile shows 120,000 to 150,000 clones, around nine tenths of them singletons. The sequencing sample was made of peripheral blood. All receptors derive from a human donor in a cohort sampled during active COVID-19.

V is TRBV7-9 and J is TRBJ2-1; perhaps TRBD2 as D (7 bases). In germline, CDR1 is SEHNR, CDR2 FQNEAQ (reference sequence). Trimming removed 7 bases at V and 7 bases at J, with 29 bases between. There are 18 residues in the CDR3. CDR3 sequence (DNA): TGTGCCAGCACCCGTGGGGGGGCTAGCGGAACGAGGGCGAATGAGCAGTTCTTC. Residues: CASTRGGASGTRANEQFF.

The chain combines TRBV4-1 with TRBJ2-3; D call uncertain. The germline V gene encodes CDR1 MGHRA and CDR2 YSYEKL. This CDR3 spans 18 amino acids. V lost 0 bases and J lost 6, with 22 bases in between. The CDR3: CASSQDRASLNTQDTQYF. CDR3 DNA: TGCGCCAGCAGCCAAGATAGAGCGAGCCTAAACACGCAGGATACGCAGTATTTT.

The gene calls are TRBV12-3 or TRBV12-4 and TRBJ1-4; D may be TRBD1 (5 bases). The germline V and J ends were trimmed by 6 bases and 6 bases, with 5 bases remaining between them. CDR3 length: 11 amino acids. The CDR3: CASSRDEKLFF. The CDR3, as DNA: TGTGCCAGCAGCAGGGATGAAAAACTGTTTTTT.

CDR3 sequence: CASSVDTGPYGYTF. In DNA, the CDR3 is TGTGCCAGCAGCGTAGACACTGGGCCCTATGGCTACACCTTC. The chain has TRBV9 and TRBJ1-2; no clear D gene. CDR3 length: 14 residues. Trimming removed 0 bases from V and 4 bases from J, with 10 bases in between. Per the germline V gene, CDR1 is SGDLS and CDR2 is YYNGEE.

This chain links TRBV11-3 with TRBJ2-1; 8 bases agree with TRBD1. CDR3 size: 15 residues. Germline V gene lookup returns CDR1 SGHNT and CDR2 YENEEA. Losses at the gene ends were 4 bases for V and 1 base for J; bases not matched to a gene: 3. This chain's CDR3 is CASSSDRASYNEQFF. The CDR3 bases are TGTGCCAGCAGCTCGGACAGGGCATCCTACAATGAGCAGTTCTTC.

Here the CDR3 DNA reads TGTGCCAGCAGTAACCGACAGGGTGGCTACGAGCAGTACTTC. Translation: CASSNRQGGYEQYF. The chain uses TRBV6-5 and TRBJ2-7; 7 nucleotides align to TRBD1. V dropped 5 bases and J dropped 3; count of bases not matched to a gene: 7. The CDR3 contains 14 residues. CDR1 and CDR2 from the germline V gene are MNHEY and SVGAGI.

The chain has TRBV28 and TRBJ1-2, with 8 bases fitting TRBD1. CDR1 and CDR2 from the germline V gene are MDHEN and SYDVKM. V lost 6 bases, J lost 7 bases, and 10 bases stayed unmatched. The CDR3 is 14 amino acids. This chain's CDR3 is CASRSWGTGGGYTF. The CDR3 bases are TGTGCCAGCAGGTCCTGGGGGACAGGCGGTGGCTACACCTTC.

The chain combines TRBV10-2 with TRBJ2-7; 9 bases are shared with TRBD1. Unmatched junction bases numbered 5, after V lost 6 bases and J lost 2 bases. This CDR3 comprises 14 residues. CDR1 WSHSY and CDR2 SAAADI come from the germline V gene. The CDR3: CASSTGTGPYEQYF. The CDR3 coding sequence is TGCGCCAGCAGCACCGGGACAGGGCCCTACGAGCAGTACTTC.

The rearrangement joins TRBV21-1 to TRBJ2-1; the table's D call TRBD2 went unverified against the DNA. TRBV21-1 is designated a pseudogene. The CDR3 extends over 16 amino acids. CDR3 loop: CASSKEGLECDYEQFF. CDR3 DNA: TGTGCCAGCAGCAAAGAGGGACTAGAGTGCGATTATGAGCAGTTCTTC.

The chain uses TRBV21-1 and TRBJ2-3; the D call TRBD2 from the table was never checked on the DNA. TRBV21-1 is a recognized pseudogene. The length of the CDR3 is 15 residues. In DNA, the CDR3 is TGTGCCAAAGAAGACCGGGACTATAACACAGATACGCAGTATTTT. The encoded protein is CAKEDRDYNTDTQYF.

The chain couples TRBV20-1 to TRBJ2-7; D perhaps matches TRBD2 (6 bases). The germline gives CDR1 DFQATT, CDR2 SNEGSKA (reference sequence). The CDR3 totals 14 residues. With 3 bases removed from V and 1 base from J, the gap between germline ends came to 13 bases. CDR3 residues: CSASLRENSYEQYF. CDR3 sequence (DNA): TGCAGTGCTAGTCTCCGGGAGAATTCCTACGAGCAGTACTTC.

This clone was found once. The chain couples TRBV2 to TRBJ2-2; a weak D match, TRBD2 (7 bases). CDR3 length: 15 residues. Germline V gene data show CDR1 as SNHLY and CDR2 as FYNNEI. V shed 7 bases and J shed 2 bases, with 14 bases lying between them. CDR3 protein: CASNYGGPNTGELFF. The CDR3 DNA reads TGTGCCAGCAACTACGGGGGGCCAAACACCGGGGAGCTGTTTTTT. The whole variable domain, filled in from reference TRBV2 and TRBJ2-2, reads EPEVTQTPSHQVTQMGQEVILRCVPISNHLYFYWYRQILGQKVEFLVSFYNNEISEKSEIFDDQFSVERPDGSNFTLKIRSTKLEDSAMYFCASNYGGPNTGELFFGEGSRLTVL.

V and J are TRBV4-1 and TRBJ2-3; 9 nucleotides match TRBD1. V gave up 3 bases and J gave up 3 bases; unmatched junction bases: 13. Germline V gene data show CDR1 as MGHRA and CDR2 as YSYEKL. This CDR3 is built from 18 residues. In DNA, the CDR3 is TGCGCCAGCAGCCAGGCGTCAACAGGGGGCTTATTAACAGATACGCAGTATTTT. This encodes CASSQASTGGLLTDTQYF.

The V gene is TRBV4-2, the J gene TRBJ2-6, with 7 bases that match TRBD2. The CDR3 runs 17 residues. V lost 0 bases, J lost 4 bases, and 6 bases stayed unmatched. Looked up from germline, CDR1 is LGHNA and CDR2 is YNFKEQ. The CDR3 spells CASSQEVGGNGANVLTF. CDR3 nucleotide sequence: TGTGCCAGCAGCCAAGAGGTCGGGGGGAACGGGGCCAACGTCCTGACTTTC.

This rearrangement joins TRBV29-1 to TRBJ1-4; a possible D gene is TRBD1 (6 bases). V lost 4 bases, J lost 2 bases, and 8 bases lay in between. The CDR3 loop spans 13 amino acids. CDR1 and CDR2 (germline): SQVTM, ANQGSEA. This CDR3 reads CSVGGGTNEKLFF. The CDR3 bases are TGCAGCGTTGGGGGGGGCACTAATGAAAAACTGTTTTTT.

The CDR3 DNA sequence: TGTGCCAGCTCATCCGGGACAGGGACGAACACTGAAGCTTTCTTT. Translating gives CASSSGTGTNTEAFF. The chain couples TRBV18 to TRBJ1-1, with TRBD1 matching over 9 bases. Germline V gives CDR1 KGHSH, CDR2 LQKENI. There are 15 residues in the CDR3. V gave up 5 bases and J gave up 1 base; unmatched junction bases: 5.

The J gene is TRBJ2-3, the V gene TRBV14; D unclear. V was trimmed by 3 bases and J by 3 bases, leaving 13 bases between them. Germline V gene lookup returns CDR1 SGHDN and CDR2 FVKESK. This CDR3 has 15 residues. CDR3 region: CASSQEIFGTDTQYF. The CDR3 nucleotides are TGTGCCAGCAGCCAGGAGATCTTCGGAACAGATACGCAGTATTTT.

This CDR3 is CASSQDESGSIYEQYF. For the CDR3, the DNA is TGTGCCAGCAGCCAAGATGAATCCGGGAGTATTTACGAGCAGTACTTC. The rearrangement uses TRBV4-2 and TRBJ2-7; TRBD2 is a possible D gene (6 bases). Germline V gene lookup returns CDR1 LGHNA and CDR2 YNFKEQ. V was clipped by 0 bases and J by 4 bases, with 16 bases between them. The CDR3 consists of 16 residues.

V is TRBV5-6 and J is TRBJ2-3, with TRBD2 as a possible D gene (7 bases). Trimming shortened V by 6 bases and J by 2 bases, and 19 bases separated the two germline ends. Germline V gene data show CDR1 as SGHDT and CDR2 as YYEEEE. The CDR3 is 16 residues long. In DNA, the CDR3 is TGTGCCAGCATCAAGGGGGGGGCCCTGTTCACAGATACGCAGTATTTT. Its translation is CASIKGGALFTDTQYF.

The chain uses TRBV5-1 and TRBJ2-7; D is perhaps TRBD1 (6 bases). V lost 0 bases, J lost 0 bases, and 16 bases lay in between. This CDR3 region has 17 residues. Germline CDR1 SGHRS, CDR2 YFSETQ. CDR3 bases: TGCGCCAGCAGCTTGGAGAAGACAGGATTCATCTCCTACGAGCAGTACTTC. This gives the protein CASSLEKTGFISYEQYF.

The rearrangement joins TRBV28 to TRBJ1-6, with a possible D match to TRBD1 (5 bases). Trimming left V 3 bases short and J 0 bases short, with 12 bases between. Per germline, CDR1 MDHEN and CDR2 SYDVKM. The CDR3 is made up of 17 amino acids. The CDR3 loop is CASSFNWGGSYNSPLHF. DNA for the CDR3: TGTGCCAGCAGTTTTAATTGGGGCGGCTCCTATAATTCACCCCTCCACTTT. The entire variable domain, with the rest obtained from reference TRBV28 and TRBJ1-6, is as follows: DVKVTQSSRYLVKRTGEKVFLECVQDMDHENMFWYRQDPGLGLRLIYFSYDVKMKEKGDIPEGYSVSREKKERFSLILESASTNQTSMYLCASSFNWGGSYNSPLHFGNGTRLTVT.

V gene TRBV19 combines with J gene TRBJ2-2; TRBD1 matches at 10 bases. Unmatched junction bases numbered 13, after V lost 3 bases and J lost 3 bases. Germline V gene data show CDR1 as LNHDA and CDR2 as SQIVND (reference sequence). The CDR3 consists of 19 residues. CDR3 loop: CASSISGTGAQGYTGELFF. The CDR3, as DNA: TGTGCCAGTAGTATTTCCGGGACAGGGGCCCAGGGGTACACCGGGGAGCTGTTTTTT.